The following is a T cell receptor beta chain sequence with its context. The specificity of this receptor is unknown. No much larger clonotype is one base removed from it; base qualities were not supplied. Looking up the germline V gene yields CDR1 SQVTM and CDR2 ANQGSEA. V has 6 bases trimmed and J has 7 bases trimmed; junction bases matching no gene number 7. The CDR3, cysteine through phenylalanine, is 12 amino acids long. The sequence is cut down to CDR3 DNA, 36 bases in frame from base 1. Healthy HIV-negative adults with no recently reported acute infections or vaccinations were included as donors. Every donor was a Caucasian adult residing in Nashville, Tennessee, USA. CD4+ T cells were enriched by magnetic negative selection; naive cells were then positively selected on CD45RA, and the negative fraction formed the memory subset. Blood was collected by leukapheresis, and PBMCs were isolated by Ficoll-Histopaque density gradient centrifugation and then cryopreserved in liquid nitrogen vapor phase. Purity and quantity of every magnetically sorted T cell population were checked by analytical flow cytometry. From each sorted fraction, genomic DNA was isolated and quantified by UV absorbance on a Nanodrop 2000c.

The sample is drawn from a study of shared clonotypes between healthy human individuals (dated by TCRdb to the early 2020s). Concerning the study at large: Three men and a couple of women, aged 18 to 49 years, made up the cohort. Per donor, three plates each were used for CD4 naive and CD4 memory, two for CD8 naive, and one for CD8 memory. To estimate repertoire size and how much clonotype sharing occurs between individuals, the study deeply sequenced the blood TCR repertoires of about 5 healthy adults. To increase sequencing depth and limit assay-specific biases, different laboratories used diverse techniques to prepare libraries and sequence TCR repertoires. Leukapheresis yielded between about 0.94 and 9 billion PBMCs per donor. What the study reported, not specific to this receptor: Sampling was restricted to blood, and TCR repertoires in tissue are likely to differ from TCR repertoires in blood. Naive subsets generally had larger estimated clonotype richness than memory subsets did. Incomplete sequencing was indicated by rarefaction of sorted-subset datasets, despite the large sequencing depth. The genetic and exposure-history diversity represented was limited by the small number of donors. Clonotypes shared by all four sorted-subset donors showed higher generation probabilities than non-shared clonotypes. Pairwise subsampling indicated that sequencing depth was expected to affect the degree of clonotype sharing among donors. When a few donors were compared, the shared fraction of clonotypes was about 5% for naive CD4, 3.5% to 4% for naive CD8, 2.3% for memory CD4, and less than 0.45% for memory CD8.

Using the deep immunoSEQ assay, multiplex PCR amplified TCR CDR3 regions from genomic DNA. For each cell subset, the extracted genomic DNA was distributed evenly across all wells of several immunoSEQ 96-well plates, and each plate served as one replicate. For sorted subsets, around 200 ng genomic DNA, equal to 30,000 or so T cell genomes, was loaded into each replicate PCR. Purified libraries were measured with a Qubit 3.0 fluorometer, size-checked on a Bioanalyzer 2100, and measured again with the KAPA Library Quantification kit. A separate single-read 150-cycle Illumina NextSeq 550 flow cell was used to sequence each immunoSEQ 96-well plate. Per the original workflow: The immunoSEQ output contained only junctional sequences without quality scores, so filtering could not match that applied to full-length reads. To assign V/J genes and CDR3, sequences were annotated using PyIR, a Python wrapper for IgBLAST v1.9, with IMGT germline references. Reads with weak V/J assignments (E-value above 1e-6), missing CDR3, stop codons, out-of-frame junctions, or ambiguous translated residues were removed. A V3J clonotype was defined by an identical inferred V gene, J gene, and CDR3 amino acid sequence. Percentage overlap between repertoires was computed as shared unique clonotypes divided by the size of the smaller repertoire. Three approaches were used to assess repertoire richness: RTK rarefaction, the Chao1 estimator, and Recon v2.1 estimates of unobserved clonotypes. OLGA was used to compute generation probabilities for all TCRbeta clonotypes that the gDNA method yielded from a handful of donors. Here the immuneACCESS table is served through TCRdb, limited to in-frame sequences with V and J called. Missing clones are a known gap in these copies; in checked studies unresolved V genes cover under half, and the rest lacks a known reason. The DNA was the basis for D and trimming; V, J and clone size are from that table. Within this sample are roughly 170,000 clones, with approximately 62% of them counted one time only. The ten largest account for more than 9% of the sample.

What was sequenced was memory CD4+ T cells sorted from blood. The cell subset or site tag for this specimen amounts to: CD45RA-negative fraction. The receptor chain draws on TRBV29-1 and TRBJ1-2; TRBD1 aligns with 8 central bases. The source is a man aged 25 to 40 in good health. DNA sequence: TGCAGCGTAGAGACAGGGGCCGGTGGCTACACCTTC. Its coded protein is CSVETGAGGYTF.